A single TCR beta chain is shown here with its context. What it binds is not known. The sample comes from a study of cytomegalovirus exposure and HLA in healthy donors. On the study more broadly: The 120 validation repertoires matched the 666 first-cohort repertoires in platform, a later analysis reported. Study-wide findings and caveats: According to a subsequent analysis, TCR clusters identified in the first cohort showed a tendency to co-occur across the approximately 120 validation repertoires. It was reported that the classifier diagnosed cytomegalovirus status with high specificity and sensitivity in both the original and validation cohorts.

Donors were drawn from the 120-subject validation cohort, separate from the roughly 700-subject first cohort. Generated by immunoSEQ multiplex PCR, the TCRdb table keeps only in-frame clones and is missing some. The sample records approximately 71,000 clones, roughly nine tenths being singletons. The CDR3 totals 15 residues. V was cut by 7 bases and J by 6 bases, with 22 bases left in between. Germline lookup yields CDR1 MDHEN and CDR2 SYDVKM. The gene calls are TRBV28 and TRBJ2-7, with D tentatively TRBD1 (6 bases). Specimen: PBMCs. This clonotype originated in a man aged 18 to 29 in good health and CMV-seronegative. CDR3 region: CASIPGQGLGGEQYF. For the CDR3, the DNA is TGTGCCAGCATACCGGGACAAGGTCTAGGGGGCGAGCAGTACTTC. The full variable domain, its missing parts supplied by reference TRBV28 and TRBJ2-7, is DVKVTQSSRYLVKRTGEKVFLECVQDMDHENMFWYRQDPGLGLRLIYFSYDVKMKEKGDIPEGYSVSREKKERFSLILESASTNQTSMYLCASIPGQGLGGEQYFGPGTRLTVT.